A selection of T cell receptor beta chains follows, all from one sample in a study of response to subunit inactivated influenza vaccine. In TCRdb, the RT-PCR reads were re-called with MiXCR into one record per CDR3 protein. The sample shows more than 400,000 distinct CDR3 sequences, 9.5% to 12% of them seen only once. Sequencing was performed on PBMCs from blood, taken roughly 46 days after vaccination. These receptors were collected from a man aged 45-60 years who received an inactivated influenza vaccine. Both conserved end residues are part of each CDR3. Each record gives: D gene, V gene, clone size, J gene, CDR3 protein, CDR3 DNA. The D gene is left open where the match is weak. Rows may omit the clone size; those that give it use once, few, many or a size class.

TRBD1	TRBV7-2	many	TRBJ2-1	CASSQDRDNEQFF	TGTGCCAGCAGCCAGGACAGGGACAATGAGCAGTTCTTC
-	TRBV6-2/TRBV6-3	-	TRBJ2-3	CASSYDREATDTQYF	TGTGCCAGCAGTTACGACAGGGAGGCGACAGATACGCAGTATTTT
-	TRBV5-1	-	TRBJ2-7	CASSSTAGNYEQYF	TGCGCCAGCAGCTCCACCGCAGGTAACTACGAGCAGTACTTC
TRBD1	TRBV6-1	-	TRBJ2-1	CASTKGQGFYNEQFF	TGTGCCAGCACCAAGGGACAGGGCTTTTACAATGAGCAGTTCTTC
-	TRBV7-9	-	TRBJ1-1	CASSRGAGAPEAFF	TGTGCCAGCAGCCGAGGGGCGGGGGCCCCTGAAGCTTTCTTT
-	TRBV29-1	-	TRBJ2-5	CSVEYQTNQETQYF	TGCAGCGTTGAATATCAGACGAACCAAGAGACCCAGTACTTC
-	TRBV4-2	few	TRBJ2-5	CASSQEPLQETQYF	TGTGCCAGCAGCCAAGAACCCTTGCAAGAGACCCAGTACTTC
TRBD1	TRBV12-3/TRBV12-4	-	TRBJ2-5	CASTRTGGETQYF	TGTGCCAGCACCCGGACAGGGGGAGAGACCCAGTACTTC
-	TRBV10-3	many	TRBJ2-5	CAISVGPLVGETQYF	TGTGCCATCAGTGTAGGTCCTCTCGTAGGAGAGACCCAGTACTTC
-	TRBV10-3	-	TRBJ2-5	CAISDQGAETQYF	TGTGCCATCAGTGATCAAGGGGCTGAGACCCAGTACTTC
TRBD1	TRBV10-3	-	TRBJ2-7	CAIRTGGFEQYF	TGTGCCATCAGGACAGGGGGCTTCGAGCAGTACTTC
TRBD2	TRBV20-1	few	TRBJ2-3	CSAREGTSGRDTQYF	TGCAGTGCTAGAGAAGGAACTAGCGGGAGAGATACGCAGTATTTT
TRBD2	TRBV7-2	-	TRBJ2-7	CASSLTTAGVMYEQYF	TGTGCCAGCAGCTTAACCACAGCGGGAGTAATGTACGAGCAGTACTTC
TRBD1	TRBV5-4	few	TRBJ2-5	CASSLAGTGWETQYF	TGTGCCAGCAGCCTCGCCGGGACAGGGTGGGAGACCCAGTACTTC
-	TRBV4-3	-	TRBJ1-2	CASSQGVVGAIHYGYTF	TGCGCCAGCAGCCAAGGAGTTGTGGGGGCGATACACTATGGCTACACCTTC
TRBD2	TRBV7-2	-	TRBJ2-7	CASSLASGGGLSYEQYF	TGTGCCAGCAGCTTAGCCTCGGGCGGGGGACTTTCCTACGAGCAGTACTTC
TRBD2	TRBV20-1	many	TRBJ2-5	CSARDGKRGAQETQYF	TGCAGTGCTAGAGATGGGAAGCGGGGGGCCCAAGAGACCCAGTACTTC
-	TRBV6-6	few	TRBJ2-7	CASLGRAGYEQYF	TGTGCCAGCCTAGGAAGGGCCGGCTACGAGCAGTACTTC
TRBD1	TRBV20-1	-	TRBJ1-5	CSARDLQGASNQPQHF	TGCAGTGCTAGAGACTTACAGGGGGCGAGCAATCAGCCCCAGCATTTT
-	TRBV7-9	-	TRBJ1-3	CASLPLTQDSGNTIYF	TGTGCCAGCTTGCCCCTCACACAGGATTCTGGAAACACCATATATTTT
-	TRBV5-1	few	TRBJ2-1	CASSGASSHNEQFF	TGCGCCAGCAGCGGCGCTAGCTCCCACAATGAGCAGTTCTTC
-	TRBV30	-	TRBJ1-1	CASVLTGREAFF	TGTGCCTCGGTACTGACGGGGCGGGAAGCTTTCTTT
TRBD2	TRBV12-3/TRBV12-4	few	TRBJ2-7	CASSSGGPYEQYF	TGTGCCAGCAGCTCGGGAGGCCCCTACGAGCAGTACTTC
-	TRBV12-3/TRBV12-4	few	TRBJ1-1	CASTLGVGTEAFF	TGTGCCAGCACCCTAGGGGTAGGGACTGAAGCTTTCTTT
TRBD1	TRBV6-1	-	TRBJ2-5	CASRSDRVRGEIQYF	TGTGCCAGCAGATCCGACAGGGTACGTGGAGAGATCCAGTACTTC
TRBD2	TRBV2	few	TRBJ2-3	CASSETLAGDTDTQYF	TGTGCCAGCAGTGAAACCCTAGCGGGGGACACAGATACGCAGTATTTT
-	TRBV11-2	-	TRBJ2-7	CASSQRGSQGYEQYF	TGTGCCAGCAGCCAAAGGGGGAGCCAAGGCTACGAGCAGTACTTC